Below are 10 T cell receptor beta chains sequenced from a single sample in a study of cytomegalovirus exposure and HLA in healthy donors. Primers included in the PCR were 60 Vbeta and 13 Jbeta primers. The assay was immunoSEQ multiplex PCR, and TCRdb's table has in-frame clones only and misses some. Of tens of thousands of clones in the sample, approximately 84% were seen once. The sample was PBMCs. Receptors originate from a man younger than 30 in good health and CMV-seronegative.

Notes on this clone: One end of the junction does not line up with germline, which may come from a read error. This rearrangement joins TRBV7-7 to TRBJ2-1; TRBD2 agrees at 9 bases. The CDR3 consists of 15 residues. Per the germline V gene, CDR1 is SSHAT and CDR2 is FNYEAQ (reference sequence). CDR3 coding DNA: TGTGCTAGCAGCTTACTCGGGACTAGCTCCGGTGAGCAGTTCTTC. It is translated as CASSLLGTSSGEQFF.

The V and J genes are TRBV4-2 and TRBJ2-7, with D possibly being TRBD1 (6 bases). Trimming shortened V by 1 base and J by 4 bases, and 17 bases separated the two germline ends. Per germline, CDR1 LGHNA and CDR2 YNFKEQ. This CDR3 comprises 16 residues. The CDR3, as DNA: TGTGCCAGCAGCCAAGGCATCCGAGGGGGTGCTTACGAGCAGTACTTC. This encodes CASSQGIRGGAYEQYF.

The chain carries TRBV5-4 and TRBJ2-1; 13 bases are shared with TRBD2. This CDR3 has 17 residues. Germline CDR1 reads SGHNT; CDR2 reads YYREEE (reference sequence). V gave up 0 bases and J gave up 9 bases; unmatched junction bases: 9. The CDR3 DNA is TGTGCCAGCAGCTTGGGGGGACTAGCGGGGTTGGGGGCTGAGCAGTTCTTC. The encoded protein is CASSLGGLAGLGAEQFF. Complete variable domain (other parts from reference TRBV5-4 and TRBJ2-1): ETGVTQSPTHLIKTRGQQVTLRCSSQSGHNTVSWYQQALGQGPQFIFQYYREEENGRGNFPPRFSGLQFPNYSSELNVNALELDDSALYLCASSLGGLAGLGAEQFFGPGTRLTVL.

The chain uses TRBV2 and TRBJ1-2, with 9 bases fitting TRBD1. The CDR3 contains 13 residues. Germline V CDR1 and CDR2: SNHLY, FYNNEI. V was clipped by 10 bases and J by 8 bases; unmatched bases: 11. In nucleotides, the CDR3 is TGTGCCAACCTAGTCCGGACAGGGGACGGCTACACCTTC. It codes for CANLVRTGDGYTF.

The CDR3 coding sequence is TGTGCCAGCAGTGAATCCCCGGAGCCCCCGGCCCAGCATTTT. Amino acid sequence: CASSESPEPPAQHF. This sequence joins TRBV2 and TRBJ1-5; D gene unclear. With 2 bases removed from V and 11 bases from J, the gap between germline ends came to 16 bases. CDR3 length: 14 amino acids. Germline CDR1 reads SNHLY; CDR2 reads FYNNEI.

The chain has TRBV29-1 and TRBJ2-7; no clear D. Germline assignment: CDR1 SQVTM and CDR2 ANQGSEA. Trimming cost V 7 bases and J 0 bases, with 10 bases left between them. There are 12 residues in the CDR3. The DNA of the CDR3 is TGCAGCGGATCCACGAGCTCCTACGAGCAGTACTTC. It yields the protein CSGSTSSYEQYF.

Remarks on this clone: One end of the junction fails to match germline, which may point to a read error. The V gene is TRBV7-7, the J gene TRBJ2-7; weak D call: TRBD2 (6 bases). CDR1 is SSHAT and CDR2 is FNYEAQ in the germline V gene (reference sequence). The CDR3 is 14 residues long. CDR3 coding DNA: TGTGCTAGCAGCCCGGGTTGGGGAGGAAACGAGCAGTACTTC. This gives the protein CASSPGWGGNEQYF.

This clone showed up just once. V is TRBV6-5 and J is TRBJ2-1; TRBD2 agrees at 12 bases. The length of the CDR3 is 16 residues. Trimming took 0 bases from V and 9 from J; bases not matched to a gene: 6. Looked up from germline, CDR1 is MNHEY and CDR2 is SVGAGI. CDR3 sequence: CASSYSRLAGVSEQFF. DNA of the CDR3: TGTGCCAGCAGTTACTCGAGACTAGCGGGAGTGAGTGAGCAGTTCTTC.

The chain joins TRBV30 to TRBJ1-2; TRBD1 aligns across 7 bases. V lost 7 bases to trimming and J lost 8 bases; unmatched junction nucleotides: 10. This CDR3 has 12 residues. CDR1 and CDR2 (germline): GTSNPN, SVGIG (reference sequence). CDR3 loop: CASSRQGWGYTF. The CDR3 nucleotides are TGTGCCTCCTCGAGACAGGGTTGGGGCTACACCTTC.

V usage is TRBV7-2 and J usage is TRBJ2-3; TRBD2 agrees at 7 bases. V gave up 2 bases and J gave up 3 bases; unmatched junction bases: 5. The germline V gene encodes CDR1 SGHTA and CDR2 FQGNSA. This CDR3 contains 15 residues. The CDR3 sequence: CASSLQAGITDTQYF. The CDR3, as DNA: TGTGCCAGCAGCTTACAAGCGGGAATTACAGATACGCAGTATTTT. The complete variable domain, with remaining parts taken from reference TRBV7-2 and TRBJ2-3, reads GAGVSQSPSNKVTEKGKDVELRCDPISGHTALYWYRQSLGQGLEFLIYFQGNSAPDKSGLPSDRFSAERTGGSVSTLTIQRTQQEDSAVYLCASSLQAGITDTQYFGPGTRLTVL.